This T cell receptor beta chain originates from a study of shared T cell receptors in the human thymus. The table came from immunoSEQ multiplex PCR; TCRdb's copy has only in-frame clones and leaves some out. The sample has hundreds of thousands of clones; about 87% are singletons. Trimming took 4 bases from V and 5 from J, leaving 9 bases between them. The CDR3 is 14 amino acids. CDR1 is MNHNY and CDR2 is SVGAGI in the germline V gene (reference sequence). Separately, the same data were catalogued under a study of human thymus T cells.

The rearrangement links TRBV6-6 to TRBJ1-6, with no clear D. The source of this sequence is a boy under three years old with a congenital heart defect. The sample taken for sequencing was thymocytes. The chain's CDR3 is CASSCTADNSPLHF. CDR3 DNA: TGTGCCAGCAGTTGTACAGCGGATAATTCACCCCTCCACTTT.